The 22 T cell receptor beta chains presented below share a single source sample, sequenced in a study of CD8+CD57+ T cells in acquired aplastic anemia. Profiling that covered TCR beta VDJ and CDR3 relied on genomic DNA as its template. TCRdb reanalysed the reads using MiXCR and keeps one entry per CDR3 protein. Of about 290,000 distinct CDR3 sequences listed, approximately 57% were seen once; the top ten hold roughly 1.3%. Patients included in sequencing had previously demonstrated CD8+CD57+ cell expansion by flow cytometry. Material for sequencing was sorted CD4+, CD8+, or CD8+CD57+ T cells (not recorded which) from PBMCs. The source is a human donor with aplastic anemia.

The CDR3 reads CASSLDNLQYTF. The CDR3 DNA reads as TGTGCCAGCAGCTTGGACAACCTACAGTACACCTTC. The chain recombines TRBV7-6 with TRBJ1-2, with D possibly TRBD1 on 5 matching bases. The CDR3 is 12 amino acids. Germline V gene sequence: CDR1 SGHVS, CDR2 FNYEAQ. V was pared by 3 bases and J by 11 bases, with 13 bases between.

The rearrangement joins TRBV19 to TRBJ2-7; 7 bases match TRBD1. Germline V CDR1 and CDR2: LNHDA, SQIVND (reference sequence). This CDR3 comprises 14 residues. With 5 bases clipped from V and 4 bases from J, the junction kept 8 bases outside the gene matches. CDR3 residues: CASSVAGTVYEQYF. The DNA for the CDR3 is TGTGCCAGTAGTGTCGCCGGGACAGTGTACGAGCAGTACTTC. Full variable domain (remainder filled in from reference TRBV19 and TRBJ2-7): DGGITQSPKYLFRKEGQNVTLSCEQNLNHDAMYWYRQDPGQGLRLIYYSQIVNDFQKGDIAEGYSVSREKKESFPLTVTSAQKNPTAFYLCASSVAGTVYEQYFGPGTRLTVT.

This chain connects TRBV12-5 to TRBJ2-5, with D possibly matching TRBD1 (6 bases). CDR1 and CDR2 from the germline V gene are LGHNT and FRNRAP. Trimming took 5 bases from V and 2 from J, leaving 9 bases between them. The CDR3 is 13 amino acids. The DNA of the CDR3 is TGTGCTAGTGGTCAGACAGGACAAGAGACCCAGTACTTC. Amino acid sequence: CASGQTGQETQYF.

The rearrangement uses TRBV7-6 and TRBJ1-1, with 11 bases matching TRBD1. The J segment lost 5 bases and the V segment lost 0 bases, leaving 2 bases of the junction unmatched. The CDR3 loop spans 15 amino acids. Germline values: CDR1 SGHVS, CDR2 FNYEAQ. The CDR3 region has the DNA TGTGCCAGCAGCTTAGCGGGACAGGGGGAGACTGAAGCTTTCTTT. Translated: CASSLAGQGETEAFF. The entire variable domain, with the rest obtained from reference TRBV7-6 and TRBJ1-1, is as follows: GAGVSQSPRYKVTKRGQDVALRCDPISGHVSLYWYRQALGQGPEFLTYFNYEAQQDKSGLPNDRFSAERPEGSISTLTIQRTEQRDSAMYRCASSLAGQGETEAFFGQGTRLTVV.

The chain employs TRBV20-1 and TRBJ2-5; 7 nucleotides align to TRBD1. Germline loops: CDR1 DFQATT, CDR2 SNEGSKA (reference sequence). The CDR3 consists of 15 residues. Trimming took 1 base from V and 4 from J; bases not matched to a gene: 9. Here the CDR3 reads CSARAPGGPPETQYF. DNA of the CDR3: TGCAGTGCTAGAGCCCCAGGGGGTCCCCCAGAGACCCAGTACTTC.

This clonotype was counted at least ten times. The chain links TRBV3-1 to TRBJ1-1; no clear D gene. V lost 7 bases, J lost 3 bases, and 9 bases lay in between. The germline V gene has CDR1 LGHDT and CDR2 YNNKEL (reference sequence). This CDR3 is 12 amino acids long. The chain's CDR3 is CASKMADTEAFF. The CDR3 DNA follows: TGTGCCAGCAAAATGGCGGACACTGAAGCTTTCTTT.

This clonotype appeared many times. CDR3 sequence (DNA): TGTGCCAGCAGAGGGACCACGAACACCGGGGAGCTGTTTTTT. It encodes CASRGTTNTGELFF. The J gene is TRBJ2-2, the V gene TRBV2; the D call may be TRBD1 or TRBD2 (5 bases each). The CDR3 extends over 14 amino acids. V gave up 6 bases and J gave up 0 bases, with 8 bases separating them. Germline lookup yields CDR1 SNHLY and CDR2 FYNNEI.

This clonotype was seen only once. The gene calls are TRBV29-1 and TRBJ2-1; tentatively, D is TRBD1 (6 bases). V lost 8 bases and J lost 10, with 15 bases in between. Germline assignment: CDR1 SQVTM and CDR2 ANQGSEA. This CDR3 contains 11 residues. The CDR3 protein is CSSEGEREQFF. CDR3 DNA: TGCAGCTCTGAGGGGGAACGCGAGCAGTTCTTC.

The rearrangement joins TRBV24-1 to TRBJ2-5; the D gene could be TRBD1 or TRBD2 (5 bases each). Germline-derived CDR1 and CDR2 are KGHDR and SFDVKD. The CDR3 covers 14 residues. V lost 4 bases, J lost 5 bases, and 13 bases lay in between. CDR3 protein: CATSEIGGGETQYF. The CDR3 DNA reads as TGTGCCACCAGTGAGATTGGGGGTGGGGAGACCCAGTACTTC.

The chain is built from TRBV4-2 and TRBJ2-1; a possible D gene is TRBD1 (5 bases). Germline CDR1 reads LGHNA; CDR2 reads YNFKEQ. The CDR3 totals 12 residues. Trimming shortened V by 5 bases and J by 9 bases, and 11 bases separated the two germline ends. CDR3 in amino acids: CASSFRVPEQFF. CDR3 coding DNA: TGTGCCAGCAGCTTCAGGGTCCCTGAGCAGTTCTTC.

The chain carries TRBV6-6 and TRBJ2-3; D remains ambiguous. V shed 0 bases and J shed 2 bases, with 9 bases lying between them. CDR3 length: 15 amino acids. Germline-derived CDR1 and CDR2 are MNHNY and SVGAGI (reference sequence). CDR3 coding DNA: TGTGCCAGCAGTTACTCGACGCATTCCACAGATACGCAGTATTTT. Its translation: CASSYSTHSTDTQYF.

V usage is TRBV15 and J usage is TRBJ2-7, with 10 bases matching TRBD1. The CDR3 spans 14 residues. V gave up 4 bases and J gave up 3 bases; unmatched junction bases: 3. Germline values: CDR1 LNHNV, CDR2 YYDKDF (reference sequence). The CDR3, as DNA: TGTGCCACCAGCATATGGGACAGGGGCTACGAGCAGTACTTC. This sequence encodes CATSIWDRGYEQYF. The full variable domain, with the rest looked up from reference TRBV15 and TRBJ2-7, is DAMVIQNPRYQVTQFGKPVTLSCSQTLNHNVMYWYQQKSSQAPKLLFHYYDKDFNNEADTPDNFQSRRPNTSFCFLDIRSPGLGDTAMYLCATSIWDRGYEQYFGPGTRLTVT.

There are a few counts of this clonotype. This sequence joins TRBV2 and TRBJ1-1; weak D call: TRBD1 (5 bases). The length of the CDR3 is 17 residues. CDR1 is SNHLY and CDR2 is FYNNEI in the germline V gene. V lost 6 bases and J 0 bases, leaving 20 bases between the germline ends. The CDR3 nucleotides read TGTGCCAGCAGGGAGGCCCGGCCCATGACAGTGAACACTGAAGCTTTCTTT. Its translation: CASREARPMTVNTEAFF.

The sample holds many counts of this clonotype. The CDR3 reads CASSIDGTSFYGYTF. For the CDR3, the DNA is TGTGCCAGTAGTATAGACGGAACGTCCTTCTATGGCTACACCTTC. The J gene is TRBJ1-2, the V gene TRBV19; D call uncertain. Trimming cost V 0 bases and J 4 bases, with 12 bases left between them. The CDR3 covers 15 residues. CDR1 LNHDA and CDR2 SQIVND come from the germline V gene (reference sequence).

V gene TRBV7-9 combines with J gene TRBJ2-7; TRBD2 matches 12 bases. With V trimmed by 5 bases and J by 5 bases, 4 bases remained unmatched. Germline assignment: CDR1 SEHNR and CDR2 FQNEAQ (reference sequence). This CDR3 has 14 amino acids. The CDR3 region is CASSKTSGSDEQYF. DNA for the CDR3: TGTGCCAGCAGCAAGACTAGCGGGAGCGACGAGCAGTACTTC.

The rearrangement joins TRBV11-2 to TRBJ1-1; possible D gene TRBD1, 5 bases. The CDR3 totals 14 residues. The germline V gene encodes CDR1 SGHAT and CDR2 FQNNGV. Deletions cut 4 bases from V and 0 bases from J, with 9 bases between. CDR3 nucleotides: TGTGCCAGCAGCTCAGGGTTCATGAACACTGAAGCTTTCTTT. It translates to CASSSGFMNTEAFF.

This chain connects TRBV5-1 to TRBJ1-1; 7 nucleotides match TRBD1. Per germline, CDR1 SGHRS and CDR2 YFSETQ. The junction had 2 bases not matched to a gene; V was cut back by 3 bases and J by 3 bases. The CDR3 has 13 residues. The CDR3 is CASSWTGHTEAFF. The CDR3 DNA is TGCGCCAGCAGCTGGACAGGCCACACTGAAGCTTTCTTT.

The chain uses TRBV6-2 or TRBV6-3 and TRBJ2-7; 9 bases agree with TRBD2. Losses at the gene ends were 7 bases for V and 8 bases for J; bases not matched to a gene: 15. Germline loops: CDR1 MNHEY, CDR2 SVGEGT. CDR3 length: 15 residues. The DNA for the CDR3 is TGTGCCAGCACGGATAGCGGGGGCTCCAGGTCTCAGCAGTACTTC. It translates to CASTDSGGSRSQQYF.

This clonotype occurred many times. V gene TRBV15 combines with J gene TRBJ2-5, with D perhaps TRBD1 or TRBD2 (5 bases each). CDR1 is LNHNV and CDR2 is YYDKDF in the germline V gene (reference sequence). V lost 0 bases and J lost 5, with 19 bases in between. The CDR3 totals 17 residues. The CDR3 DNA is TGTGCCACCAGCAGAGATCCTAATAGTTGGGGCGGGGAGACCCAGTACTTC. This sequence encodes CATSRDPNSWGGETQYF. Filled out from reference TRBV15 and TRBJ2-5, the complete variable domain reads DAMVIQNPRYQVTQFGKPVTLSCSQTLNHNVMYWYQQKSSQAPKLLFHYYDKDFNNEADTPDNFQSRRPNTSFCFLDIRSPGLGDTAMYLCATSRDPNSWGGETQYFGPGTRLLVL.

The CDR3 bases are TGTGCCAGCAGCCGCGCCGGGACTAGCGGGGGGCCGTACTTC. It codes for CASSRAGTSGGPYF. The chain couples TRBV5-8 to TRBJ2-5; TRBD2 agrees at 15 bases. Germline CDR1 and CDR2: SGHTS and YDEGEE. V gave up 4 bases and J gave up 13 bases; unmatched junction bases: 8. The CDR3 loop spans 14 amino acids.

This sequence joins TRBV24-1 and TRBJ2-1; 8 bases line up with TRBD1. V lost 4 bases, J lost 4 bases, and 11 bases stayed unmatched. This CDR3 has 17 residues. Germline CDR1 and CDR2: KGHDR and SFDVKD. The CDR3, as DNA: TGTGCCACCAGTGACCGGCTCGGGACAGGTGTTTACAATGAGCAGTTCTTC. It specifies CATSDRLGTGVYNEQFF.

There are many counts of this clonotype. The genes are TRBV5-6 and TRBJ2-4; 7 bases are a match to TRBD2. Germline assignment: CDR1 SGHDT and CDR2 YYEEEE. The CDR3 is made up of 16 amino acids. The V segment lost 5 bases and the J segment 0 bases; nucleotides outside the gene matches: 8. The DNA for the CDR3 is TGTGCCAGCAGGGACCGGCGGGAGACAGCCAAAAACATTCAGTACTTC. It translates to CASRDRRETAKNIQYF.